These T cell receptor beta chains were read from a single sample in a study of shared clonotypes between healthy human individuals. Clones were sequenced by immunoSEQ multiplex PCR, and TCRdb holds only the in-frame ones, with some missing. The sample shows approximately 1.5 million clones, under 99% of them seen only once. Sequenced: naive CD4+ T cells sorted from blood. Receptor source: a man aged 25 to 40 in good health. CDR3s include the opening cysteine and the closing phenylalanine or tryptophan. Fields, in order: clone size, D gene, J gene, V gene, CDR3 protein, CDR3 DNA. A D gene is named only where the DNA matches it firmly. The listing skips clone size in some rows; elsewhere it reads once, few, many or a size class.

>-|-|TRBJ2-3|TRBV7-8
CASSLRGGQLTDTQYF
TGTGCCAGCAGCTTAAGGGGGGGACAACTCACAGATACGCAGTATTTT
>-|TRBD2|TRBJ2-1|TRBV27
CASRKLTSGNNEQFF
TGTGCCAGCAGAAAGTTGACTAGCGGGAACAATGAGCAGTTCTTC
>-|TRBD2|TRBJ2-1|TRBV5-1
CASSLELAGRYNEQFF
TGCGCCAGCAGCTTGGAACTAGCGGGGCGGTACAATGAGCAGTTCTTC
>-|-|TRBJ2-3|TRBV2
CASLLQRTDTQYF
TGTGCCAGCCTTCTCCAGAGGACAGATACGCAGTATTTT
>once|TRBD2|TRBJ2-3|TRBV7-9
CASSLGEAGGPDTQYF
TGTGCCAGCAGCTTAGGGGAGGCGGGAGGCCCCGATACGCAGTATTTT
>-|-|TRBJ2-4|TRBV27
CASSLFDGRGDIQYF
TGTGCCAGCAGTTTATTTGACGGGAGAGGGGACATTCAGTACTTC
>-|TRBD1|TRBJ1-1|TRBV28
CASRPTGTGRGTEAFF
TGTGCCAGCAGGCCAACCGGGACAGGGAGGGGCACTGAAGCTTTCTTT
>once|TRBD1|TRBJ2-7|TRBV5-6
CASSAGTGRAEQYF
TGTGCCAGCAGCGCCGGGACAGGGAGGGCCGAGCAGTACTTC
>-|-|TRBJ1-5|TRBV10-3
CAISDRGYGQPQHF
TGTGCCATCAGTGATCGGGGGTACGGTCAGCCCCAGCATTTT
>-|TRBD2|TRBJ2-1|TRBV18
CASSPPPGGYEQFF
TGTGCCAGCTCACCCCCCCCGGGGGGTTATGAGCAGTTCTTC
>-|TRBD2|TRBJ2-1|TRBV10-3
CAISGDGRSSYNEQFF
TGTGCCATCAGCGGTGACGGGAGGAGCTCCTACAATGAGCAGTTCTTC
>-|-|TRBJ2-3|TRBV18
CASSPPGTDTQYF
TGTGCCAGCTCCCCCCCCGGCACAGATACGCAGTATTTT
>-|TRBD2|TRBJ2-3|TRBV14
CASSQLAGGWRTDTQYF
TGTGCCAGCAGCCAACTAGCGGGAGGGTGGCGCACAGATACGCAGTATTTT
>-|TRBD2|TRBJ2-7|TRBV28
CASSRGGTYEQYF
TGTGCCAGCAGCCGGGGAGGGACCTACGAGCAGTACTTC
>-|-|TRBJ2-1|TRBV7-2
CASSPPGVGEQFF
TGTGCCAGCAGCCCCCCAGGGGTAGGTGAGCAGTTCTTC
>-|-|TRBJ2-2|TRBV7-2
CASSLIIGAGELFF
TGTGCCAGCAGCTTAATTATCGGTGCCGGGGAGCTGTTTTTT
>-|-|TRBJ2-5|TRBV14
CASSQRRVQETQYF
TGTGCCAGCAGCCAAAGACGAGTCCAAGAGACCCAGTACTTC
>-|-|TRBJ1-1|TRBV30
CAWTGRASTEAFF
TGTGCCTGGACAGGGAGGGCGAGCACTGAAGCTTTCTTT
>-|-|TRBJ2-7|TRBV7-9
CASSPRERALNYEQYF
TGTGCCAGCAGCCCCCGTGAGAGAGCTCTCAACTACGAGCAGTACTTC
>-|-|TRBJ2-1|TRBV10-1
CASSSQGREQFF
TGCGCCAGCAGCTCACAGGGTCGTGAGCAGTTCTTC
>-|-|TRBJ1-4|TRBV7-6
CASSSGRAVGEKLFF
TGTGCCAGCAGCTCCGGGCGGGCCGTGGGTGAAAAACTGTTTTTT
>-|-|TRBJ2-5|TRBV5-8
CASSALFSGLKTQYF
TGTGCCAGCAGCGCCCTCTTTAGCGGACTAAAGACCCAGTACTTC
>-|TRBD1|TRBJ1-5|TRBV18
CASSRRGTGGDLSNQPQHF
TGTGCCAGCTCCCGGCGCGGGACAGGGGGCGATCTGAGCAATCAGCCCCAGCATTTT
>-|TRBD2|TRBJ2-1|TRBV7-2
CASSTVLAGGYNEQFF
TGTGCCAGCAGCACCGTGCTAGCGGGAGGGTACAATGAGCAGTTCTTC
>-|TRBD2|TRBJ2-7|TRBV28
CASSLGGLAGDGEQYF
TGTGCCAGCAGTCTGGGGGGGTTAGCGGGAGATGGCGAGCAGTACTTC
>-|-|TRBJ2-1|TRBV5-6
CASSLGPYNEQFF
TGTGCCAGCAGCCTCGGGCCTTACAATGAGCAGTTCTTC
>-|TRBD1|TRBJ2-5|TRBV6-5
CASSYSRITGGKTQYF
TGTGCCAGCAGTTATTCGAGGATAACAGGGGGGAAGACCCAGTACTTC
>-|-|TRBJ2-7|TRBV19
CASSMGGAVSGMVSEQYF
TGTGCCAGTAGTATGGGCGGAGCAGTGTCTGGGATGGTCTCCGAGCAGTACTTC
>-|-|TRBJ2-7|TRBV7-2
CASRLSGRPEQYF
TGTGCCAGCAGGCTGTCCGGCCGCCCTGAGCAGTACTTC
>-|TRBD2|TRBJ2-1|TRBV7-9
CASSLVGLVRNEQFF
TGTGCCAGCAGCTTAGTGGGACTAGTGAGGAATGAGCAGTTCTTC
>-|TRBD1|TRBJ2-7|TRBV28
CASSSGTGRLEQYF
TGTGCCAGCAGTTCCGGGACAGGGCGATTGGAGCAGTACTTC
>-|TRBD1|TRBJ1-2|TRBV7-9
CASSLGHRGYGYTF
TGTGCCAGCAGCTTGGGGCACAGGGGATATGGCTACACCTTC
>-|-|TRBJ2-1|TRBV4-3
CASSLGLGPAEQFF
TGCGCCAGCAGCCTTGGACTGGGCCCGGCTGAGCAGTTCTTC
>-|-|TRBJ1-1|TRBV7-2
CASSLTLGTNTEAFF
TGTGCCAGCAGCTTAACTTTGGGGACGAACACTGAAGCTTTCTTT
>-|TRBD1|TRBJ2-3|TRBV5-1
CASSLGTESTDTQYF
TGCGCCAGCAGCCTAGGGACAGAGAGCACAGATACGCAGTATTTT
>-|TRBD2|TRBJ2-7|TRBV18
CASSPPSGGTYEQYF
TGTGCCAGCTCACCACCTAGCGGGGGCACCTACGAGCAGTACTTC
>-|TRBD2|TRBJ2-7|TRBV27
CASRASGRLNEQYF
TGTGCCAGTAGAGCGAGCGGGAGGTTAAACGAGCAGTACTTC
>-|-|TRBJ2-5|TRBV5-6
CASNVGIRAQETQYF
TGTGCCAGCAACGTCGGAATCAGGGCTCAAGAGACCCAGTACTTC
>-|-|TRBJ2-5|TRBV7-2
CASSSSPRAYQETQYF
TGTGCCAGCAGCTCTTCCCCTAGGGCCTACCAAGAGACCCAGTACTTC
>-|-|TRBJ2-5|TRBV18
CASSPSSPETQYF
TGTGCCAGCTCACCATCCTCCCCAGAGACCCAGTACTTC
>-|TRBD2|TRBJ2-1|TRBV5-1
CASSLGGLAGALRSHNEQFF
TGCGCCAGCAGCTTAGGCGGACTAGCGGGAGCCCTAAGGAGTCACAATGAGCAGTTCTTC
>-|-|TRBJ1-1|TRBV5-1
CASTREGVADTEAFF
TGCGCCAGCACCCGGGAGGGGGTGGCCGACACTGAAGCTTTCTTT
>once|-|TRBJ1-6|TRBV7-9
CASSNRDSPLHF
TGTGCCAGCAGCAACAGGGATTCACCCCTCCACTTT
>-|TRBD2|TRBJ2-5|TRBV19
CASSLGTSGGTQYF
TGTGCCAGTAGTCTCGGGACAAGCGGGGGGACCCAGTACTTC
>-|-|TRBJ2-7|TRBV4-3
CASSQTLQGYEQYF
TGCGCCAGCAGCCAAACCCTCCAGGGGTACGAGCAGTACTTC
>-|TRBD1|TRBJ2-7|TRBV15
CATSSAPGQGSYEQYF
TGTGCCACCAGCAGCGCACCGGGACAGGGGTCCTACGAGCAGTACTTC
>once|TRBD1|TRBJ2-7|TRBV18
CASSPLQGESEQYF
TGTGCCAGCTCACCGCTACAGGGGGAAAGCGAGCAGTACTTC
>-|TRBD2|TRBJ2-1|TRBV2
CASTGTSTYNEQFF
TGTGCCAGCACCGGGACTAGCACATACAATGAGCAGTTCTTC
>-|TRBD2|TRBJ2-1|TRBV7-8
CASSRSGIDEQFF
TGTGCCAGCAGTCGTAGCGGGATCGATGAGCAGTTCTTC
>-|-|TRBJ2-1|TRBV5-4
CASSLSRLTGDNEQFF
TGTGCCAGCAGCTTGTCCAGGCTGACGGGGGACAATGAGCAGTTCTTC
>-|TRBD2|TRBJ2-1|TRBV27
CASSLNSGVFEQFF
TGTGCCAGCAGTTTGAATAGCGGGGTATTTGAGCAGTTCTTC